Listed here are 2 T cell receptor beta chains from one sample, sequenced in a study of cytomegalovirus exposure and HLA in healthy donors. The PCR contained 60 Vbeta and 13 Jbeta primers. Produced via immunoSEQ multiplex PCR; TCRdb's table is partial and in-frame only. The sample has 120,000 or so clones, approximately 68% seen once. The specimen was PBMCs. Receptors originate from a man aged 25 to 40 in good health and CMV-seropositive.

The chain uses TRBV5-1 and TRBJ2-3, with a tentative D call TRBD2 (5 bases). This CDR3 has 14 residues. V was pared by 2 bases and J by 6 bases, with 13 bases between. CDR1 and CDR2 (germline): SGHRS, YFSETQ. In DNA, the CDR3 is TGCGCCAGCAGCTTTGGACTTGATCGGGATACGCAGTATTTT. Protein: CASSFGLDRDTQYF.

This chain connects TRBV7-2 to TRBJ2-3, with TRBD2 matching 14 bases. Per germline, CDR1 SGHTA and CDR2 FQGNSA. CDR3 length equals 18 residues. Trimming removed 6 bases from V and 0 bases from J; junction bases left unmatched: 8. The chain's CDR3 is CASSSGTSGRLSTDTQYF. The CDR3 DNA reads TGTGCCAGCAGTTCAGGGACTAGCGGGAGACTAAGCACAGATACGCAGTATTTT. Based on the CDR3 plus reference TRBV7-2 and TRBJ2-3, the full variable domain is GAGVSQSPSNKVTEKGKDVELRCDPISGHTALYWYRQSLGQGLEFLIYFQGNSAPDKSGLPSDRFSAERTGGSVSTLTIQRTQQEDSAVYLCASSSGTSGRLSTDTQYFGPGTRLTVL.